The entry that follows covers one T cell receptor beta chain sequence. Antigen unknown. This entry is derived from a study of blood T cells in healthy people across ages. This CDR3 is 16 amino acids long. Germline V gives CDR1 LGHNA, CDR2 YSLEER. Study outcomes and limitations: Leaving the PBMCs unsorted stopped any conclusive comparison of naive versus antigen-experienced cells.

Primers used in a second PCR of about 6 to 11 cycles were a sample-barcoded 5' primer and a J-beta primer mix. MiXCR, run by TCRdb on the 5' RACE reads, gives a single entry per CDR3 protein. The sample has approximately 790,000 distinct CDR3 sequences; around 68% are singletons. V is TRBV4-3 and J is TRBJ2-4; tentative D call: TRBD2 (5 bases). TRBJ2-7 explains the end of the DNA better; the J call may be wrong. Sequenced material: blood. The clonotype was recovered from a man aged 25-40 years in good health. The CDR3 loop is CASSQGTLRSFAEQYF. The CDR3 nucleotides read TGCGCCAGCAGCCAAGGGACTTTACGGTCTTTCGCCGAGCAGTACTTC.